Given below is one T cell receptor beta chain in context. This sample is drawn from a study of blood T cell repertoires in COVID-19. On the study more broadly: Sites across the United States, Italy and Spain contributed samples from acute and convalescent COVID-19.

Profiled with immunoSEQ multiplex PCR; TCRdb holds only in-frame clones, not every one. Among 140,000 or so clones listed, over 70% were seen once. The CDR3 runs to 15 residues. The V gene lost 4 bases and the J gene lost 0 bases, with 13 bases spanning the gap. Germline V gene data show CDR1 as SGHNT and CDR2 as YYREEE (reference sequence). V usage is TRBV5-4 and J usage is TRBJ1-1; D gene unclear. Sequences were obtained from peripheral blood. The clonotype originates from a woman aged 50 to 65 with acute or convalescent COVID-19. The CDR3 sequence is CASSPPSAMNTEAFF. The CDR3 nucleotides are TGTGCCAGCAGCCCCCCGAGTGCCATGAACACTGAAGCTTTCTTT.